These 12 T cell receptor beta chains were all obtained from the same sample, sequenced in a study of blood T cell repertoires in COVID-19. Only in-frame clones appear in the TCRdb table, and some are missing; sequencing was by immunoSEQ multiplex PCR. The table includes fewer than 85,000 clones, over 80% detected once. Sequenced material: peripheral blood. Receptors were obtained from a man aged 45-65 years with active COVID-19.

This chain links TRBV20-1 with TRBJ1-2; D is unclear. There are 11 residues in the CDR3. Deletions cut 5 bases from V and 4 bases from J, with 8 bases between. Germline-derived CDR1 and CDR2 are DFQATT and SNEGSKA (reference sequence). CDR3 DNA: TGCAGTGCTGCAGGAATCTATGGCTACACCTTC. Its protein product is CSAAGIYGYTF.

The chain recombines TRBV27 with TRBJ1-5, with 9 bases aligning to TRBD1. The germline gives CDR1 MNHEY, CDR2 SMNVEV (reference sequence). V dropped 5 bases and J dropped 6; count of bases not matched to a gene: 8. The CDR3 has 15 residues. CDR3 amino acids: CASSDLQGARQPQHF. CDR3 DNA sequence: TGTGCCAGCAGTGACCTACAGGGGGCTCGTCAGCCCCAGCATTTT.

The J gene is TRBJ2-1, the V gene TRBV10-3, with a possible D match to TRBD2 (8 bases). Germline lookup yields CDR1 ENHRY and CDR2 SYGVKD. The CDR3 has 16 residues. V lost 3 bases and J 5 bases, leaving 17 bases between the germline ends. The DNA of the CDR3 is TGTGCCATCAGTGACCGGGAGGGGGCAATTGACAATGAGCAGTTCTTC. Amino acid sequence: CAISDREGAIDNEQFF.

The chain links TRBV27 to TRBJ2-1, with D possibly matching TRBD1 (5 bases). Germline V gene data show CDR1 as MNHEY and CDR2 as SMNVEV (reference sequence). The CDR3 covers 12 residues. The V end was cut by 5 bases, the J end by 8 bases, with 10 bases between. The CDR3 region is CASSRGLYEQFF. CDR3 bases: TGTGCCAGCAGTAGGGGCTTGTATGAGCAGTTCTTC.

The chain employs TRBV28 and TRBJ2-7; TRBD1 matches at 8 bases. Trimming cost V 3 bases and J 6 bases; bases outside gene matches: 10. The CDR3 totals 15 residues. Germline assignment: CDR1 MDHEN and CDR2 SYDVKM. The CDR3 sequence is CASSFDRTGPGEQYF. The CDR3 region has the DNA TGTGCCAGCAGTTTTGACCGGACAGGGCCGGGCGAGCAGTACTTC.

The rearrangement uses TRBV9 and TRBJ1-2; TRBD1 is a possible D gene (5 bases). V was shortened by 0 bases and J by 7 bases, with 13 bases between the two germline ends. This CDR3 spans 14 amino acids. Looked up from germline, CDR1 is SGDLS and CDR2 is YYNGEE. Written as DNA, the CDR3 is TGTGCCAGCAGCGTAGATGTTAGGGGTGGTGGCTACACCTTC. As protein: CASSVDVRGGGYTF.

CDR3 amino acids: CASSQEPWGSGTGELFF. The CDR3 nucleotides read TGCGCCAGCAGCCAGGAGCCTTGGGGCTCGGGCACCGGGGAGCTGTTTTTT. The genes are TRBV4-3 and TRBJ2-2, with D tentatively TRBD1 (5 bases). The ends were cut back, 3 bases at V and 4 bases at J, with 18 bases in the middle. This CDR3 contains 17 residues. Germline V lookup: CDR1 LGHNA, CDR2 YSLEER.

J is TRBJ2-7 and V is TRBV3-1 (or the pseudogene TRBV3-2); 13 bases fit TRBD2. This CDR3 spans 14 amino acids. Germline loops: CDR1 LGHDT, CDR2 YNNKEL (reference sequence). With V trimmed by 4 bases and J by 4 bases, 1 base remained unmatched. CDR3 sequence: CASSPTSGRYEQYF. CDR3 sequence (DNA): TGTGCCAGCAGCCCGACTAGCGGGAGGTACGAGCAGTACTTC.

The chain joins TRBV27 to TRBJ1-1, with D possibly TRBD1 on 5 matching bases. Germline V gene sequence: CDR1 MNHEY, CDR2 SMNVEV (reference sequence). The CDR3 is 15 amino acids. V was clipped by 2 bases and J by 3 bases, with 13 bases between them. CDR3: CASSLLGEEDTEAFF. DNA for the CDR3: TGTGCCAGCAGTTTACTAGGGGAAGAGGACACTGAAGCTTTCTTT.

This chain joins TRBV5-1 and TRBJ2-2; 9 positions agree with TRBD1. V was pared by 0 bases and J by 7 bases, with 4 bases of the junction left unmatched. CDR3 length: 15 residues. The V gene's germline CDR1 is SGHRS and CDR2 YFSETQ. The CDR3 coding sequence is TGCGCCAGCAGCTTGGGGGACAGGGATGTCGGGGAGCTGTTTTTT. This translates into CASSLGDRDVGELFF.

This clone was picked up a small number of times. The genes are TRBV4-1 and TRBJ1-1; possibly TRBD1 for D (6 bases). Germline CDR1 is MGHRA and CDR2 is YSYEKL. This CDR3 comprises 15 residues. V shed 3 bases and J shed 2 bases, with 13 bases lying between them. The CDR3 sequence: CASSQSGGHNTEAFF. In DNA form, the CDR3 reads TGCGCCAGCAGCCAGTCTGGGGGCCATAACACTGAAGCTTTCTTT.

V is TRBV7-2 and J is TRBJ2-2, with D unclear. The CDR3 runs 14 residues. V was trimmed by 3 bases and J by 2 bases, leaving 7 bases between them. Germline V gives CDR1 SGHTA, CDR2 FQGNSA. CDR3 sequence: CASSLYTNTGELFF. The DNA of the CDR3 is TGTGCCAGCAGCTTGTACACCAACACCGGGGAGCTGTTTTTT. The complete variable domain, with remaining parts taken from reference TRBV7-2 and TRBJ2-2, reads GAGVSQSPSNKVTEKGKDVELRCDPISGHTALYWYRQSLGQGLEFLIYFQGNSAPDKSGLPSDRFSAERTGGSVSTLTIQRTQQEDSAVYLCASSLYTNTGELFFGEGSRLTVL.